This T cell receptor beta chain emerged from a study of blood T cell repertoires in COVID-19. Under the authors' procedure: Reference gene primer amplification in the assay estimated nucleated cell counts. The protocol was immunoSEQ multiplex PCR, while the TCRdb copy is restricted to in-frame clones and leaves out a portion. V, J and clone size are those of that table, while D and trimming were read from the DNA. The sample gives around 70,000 clones, about nine tenths of which show up once; 6.5% to 9% is in the top ten. Trimming took off 8 bases at V and 3 bases at J, with 16 bases between the two ends. The CDR3 has 14 amino acids. The germline V gene has CDR1 MGHDK and CDR2 SYGVNS.

The sequenced sample was peripheral blood. The chain uses TRBV25-1 and TRBJ2-5; tentatively, D is TRBD1 (5 bases). The receptor was isolated from a young man with acute or convalescent COVID-19. CDR3 in amino acids: CASSRGHIEETQYF. As DNA, the CDR3 is TGTGCCAGCTCCCGAGGACATATAGAAGAGACCCAGTACTTC.